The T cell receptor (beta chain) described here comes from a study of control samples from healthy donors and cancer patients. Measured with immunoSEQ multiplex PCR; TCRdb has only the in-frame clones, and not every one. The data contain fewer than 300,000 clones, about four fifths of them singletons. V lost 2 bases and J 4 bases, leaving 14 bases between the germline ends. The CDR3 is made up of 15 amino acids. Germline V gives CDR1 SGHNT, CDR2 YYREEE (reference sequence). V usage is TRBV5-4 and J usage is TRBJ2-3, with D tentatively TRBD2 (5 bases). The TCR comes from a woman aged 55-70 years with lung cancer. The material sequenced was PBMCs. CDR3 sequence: CASSFEGPGADTQYF. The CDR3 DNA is TGTGCCAGCAGCTTTGAAGGACCCGGGGCAGATACGCAGTATTTT.